A selection of T cell receptor beta chains follows, all from one sample in a study of blood T cell repertoires in COVID-19. Sequencing used immunoSEQ multiplex PCR; TCRdb keeps in-frame clones, though not all of them. The repertoire consists of approximately 85,000 clones, with roughly 91% occurring once and the leading ten covering around 1%. Input material: peripheral blood. These receptors originate from a woman aged 45-65 years in a cohort sampled during active COVID-19. CDR3s include the opening cysteine and the closing phenylalanine or tryptophan. D genes are given only for firm matches. The size of a clone is reported for some rows only, either as once, few or many, or as a class for expanded clones.

>TRBV7-2|TRBD1|-|TRBJ1-5
TGTGCCAGCAGCTTCGGAGGCGGACAGGGGAGGGGTAAGCCCCAGCATTTT
CASSFGGGQGRGKPQHF
>TRBV5-4|TRBD2|-|TRBJ2-7
TGTGCCAGCAGCAGCCCGGGACTAGCGTACATCTCCGAGCAGTACTTC
CASSSPGLAYISEQYF
>TRBV5-1|TRBD1|-|TRBJ2-7
TGCGCCAGCAGCTTGGGGACAGGGGTATACTACGAGCAGTACTTC
CASSLGTGVYYEQYF
>TRBV6-5|-|-|TRBJ1-3
TGTGCCACCAGACAGTCGAGCTCTGGAAACACCATATATTTT
CATRQSSSGNTIYF
>TRBV19|TRBD1|-|TRBJ2-1
TGTGCCAGTAGTATTGGACAGGGGAGGACGGGTGAGCAGTTCTTC
CASSIGQGRTGEQFF
>TRBV3-1/TRBV3-2|TRBD2|-|TRBJ2-1
TGTGCCAGCAGCCTACGACTAGCGGGAGACGGTGAGCAGTTCTTC
CASSLRLAGDGEQFF
>TRBV7-9|-|-|TRBJ2-3
TGTGCCAGCAGCTTAGGTTCTAGCACAGATACGCAGTATTTT
CASSLGSSTDTQYF
>TRBV10-3|-|-|TRBJ2-7
TGTGCCATCAGTGAAGCCGGACAAACCTACGAGCAGTACTTC
CAISEAGQTYEQYF
>TRBV6-5|-|-|TRBJ2-1
TGTGCCAGCAGGGGGGGGCTTCTTTCCAATGAGCAGTTCTTC
CASRGGLLSNEQFF
>TRBV6-5|TRBD2|-|TRBJ2-7
TGTGCCAGCAGTTACTCGAGGGCTAGCGGTCTAGGCGAGCAGTACTTC
CASSYSRASGLGEQYF
>TRBV6-5|TRBD1|-|TRBJ1-4
TGTGCCAGCAGTTACCCTCGGACAGGGGATGAAAAACTGTTTTTT
CASSYPRTGDEKLFF
>TRBV19|TRBD1|once|TRBJ1-2
TGTGCCAGTACTGCCCGGGACAGGGTCCATGGCTACACCTTC
CASTARDRVHGYTF
>TRBV18|-|-|TRBJ2-1
TGTGCCAGCCGCCAGCGGGCAGACGCCTACAATGAGCAGTTCTTC
CASRQRADAYNEQFF
>TRBV19|-|-|TRBJ2-1
TGTGCCAGTAGTATGGGCTGGGATGAGCAGTTCTTC
CASSMGWDEQFF